Included here is one T cell receptor beta chain sequence, with context. Its target is not known. The data belong to a study of shared clonotypes between healthy human individuals. Study in general: The people who gave samples were a couple of women and a few men aged 18 to 49. Plates per donor: three CD4 naive, three CD4 memory, two CD8 naive, one CD8 memory.

Assay used: immunoSEQ multiplex PCR; TCRdb lists only in-frame clones, some missing. The sample contains roughly 2.1 million clones, about 93% of which appear only once. General study findings and limits: Naive subsets usually exceeded memory subsets in estimated richness.

This CDR3 region has 13 residues. V gave up 7 bases and J gave up 7 bases, with 16 bases separating them. Germline loops: CDR1 MNHEY, CDR2 SMNVEV (reference sequence). Naive CD8 cells were CD45RO-negative, positively selected for CCR7, excluding terminally differentiated effector memory CD45RA+ cells. The donor population consisted of healthy HIV-negative adults with no recent acute infections or vaccinations. The specimen sequenced was naive CD8+ T cells from PBMCs. The clonotype originates from a man between 18 and 35 years old in good health. Some clones in this sample may be carry-over from other donors' samples. The rearrangement joins TRBV27 to TRBJ1-2; D unclear. This CDR3 reads CASTIFRSGGYTF. CDR3 nucleotide sequence: TGTGCCAGCACCATATTTAGGTCTGGTGGCTACACCTTC.